The next 23 T cell receptor beta chains were all read from a single sample in a study of T cells in Graves' hyperthyroidism and ophthalmopathy. Amplified TCR beta CDR3 regions came from RNA transcripts. During a first-round RT-PCR of the TCR CDR3, the HTBI primer set was used. TCRdb reprocessed the multiplex PCR reads via MiXCR and lists one record per CDR3 protein. The data show hundreds of thousands of distinct CDR3 sequences, roughly 17% seen once. The specimen sequenced was blood. The source of these receptors is a woman between 18 and 29 years old with Graves' ophthalmopathy.

The J gene is TRBJ2-5, the V gene TRBV19; D remains unclear. The CDR3 totals 12 residues. V was clipped by 3 bases and J by 2 bases, with 4 bases between them. Germline V gives CDR1 LNHDA, CDR2 SQIVND (reference sequence). The chain's CDR3 is CASSIDQETQYF. As DNA, the CDR3 is TGTGCCAGTAGTATCGATCAAGAGACCCAGTACTTC.

This clonotype has a count of ten or more. J is TRBJ2-6 and V is TRBV12-3 or TRBV12-4; D gene ambiguous. The CDR3 is made up of 15 amino acids. V was shortened by 5 bases and J by 0 bases, with 8 bases between the two germline ends. The CDR3 DNA follows: TGTGCCAGCAGTAGCGTAAACTCTGGGGCCAACGTCCTGACTTTC. It yields the protein CASSSVNSGANVLTF.

The rearrangement links TRBV9 to TRBJ2-2; 9 bases are a match to TRBD2. CDR1 and CDR2 (germline): SGDLS, YYNGEE. Trimming cost V 4 bases and J 4 bases; bases outside gene matches: 5. The CDR3 is made up of 15 amino acids. The CDR3 region is CASSPGTSPTGELFF. The CDR3 bases are TGTGCCAGCAGCCCTGGGACTAGCCCCACCGGGGAGCTGTTTTTT.

The CDR3, as DNA: TGTGCAGGGCCCTCCTCCTACAATGAGCAGTTCTTC. It specifies CAGPSSYNEQFF. The chain couples TRBV6-2 or TRBV6-3 to TRBJ2-1; no clear D. The germline V gene has CDR1 MNHEY and CDR2 SVGEGT. The CDR3 sequence is 12 residues long.

The chain recombines TRBV7-2 with TRBJ2-3; D call uncertain. The CDR3 spans 16 residues. The germline V and J ends were trimmed by 3 bases and 0 bases, with 13 bases remaining between them. Looked up from germline, CDR1 is SGHTA and CDR2 is FQGNSA. This chain's CDR3 is CASSFENTASTDTQYF. CDR3 DNA sequence: TGTGCCAGCAGCTTTGAAAATACCGCTAGCACAGATACGCAGTATTTT.

A word on this clonotype: One base away lies a much larger clone, so this may be a sequencing read error. The gene calls are TRBV6-1 and TRBJ1-2; D not resolved. The V gene's germline CDR1 is MNHNS and CDR2 SASEGT. The CDR3 extends over 19 amino acids. The CDR3 DNA reads TGTGCCAGCAGTGAAACTTTCTGGCAAAAACGTTCCCTGAACTATGGCTACGCCTTC. It encodes CASSETFWQKRSLNYGYAF.

This clonotype was detected many times. This chain links TRBV2 with TRBJ1-2, with D maybe TRBD1 (5 bases). Between the trimmed V and J ends, which lost 11 bases and 0 bases, there was a span of 16 bases. The CDR3 sequence is 14 residues long. CDR1 and CDR2 (germline): SNHLY, FYNNEI. CDR3: CASRGPGTNYGYTF. The CDR3 DNA follows: TGTGCCTCTAGGGGACCGGGAACTAACTATGGCTACACCTTC.

This clonotype has a count of ten or more. This sequence joins TRBV7-9 and TRBJ1-6; the match to TRBD1 covers 7 bases. The V gene's germline CDR1 is SEHNR and CDR2 FQNEAQ (reference sequence). This CDR3 has 16 amino acids. The ends lost 5 bases at V and 7 bases at J; junction bases unmatched: 11. The CDR3 loop reads CASSPQGGGENSPLHF. In DNA, the CDR3 is TGTGCCAGCAGCCCCCAGGGGGGGGGAGAGAATTCACCCCTCCACTTT.

The chain recombines TRBV6-5 with TRBJ1-3; possible D gene TRBD1, 5 bases. CDR3 length: 12 amino acids. The V gene lost 2 bases and the J gene lost 8 bases, with 7 bases spanning the gap. The germline CDR1 and CDR2 sequences are MNHEY and SVGAGI. CDR3 residues: CASSYGGDTIYF. The DNA for the CDR3 is TGTGCCAGCAGTTACGGGGGAGACACCATATATTTT.

This clonotype came up many times. The V call is TRBV6-1, the J call TRBJ1-1, with 9 bases matching TRBD1. Germline lookup yields CDR1 MNHNS and CDR2 SASEGT. V shed 6 bases and J 0 bases; nucleotides not matched to a gene: 8. The CDR3 has 16 amino acids. The CDR3 nucleotides read TGTGCCAGCAGCCTGACAGGGGGGTTGGTGAACACTGAAGCTTTCTTT. The encoded protein is CASSLTGGLVNTEAFF.

The chain joins TRBV19 to TRBJ1-1; no reliable D call. This CDR3 region has 14 residues. Trimming stripped 3 bases from V and 7 bases from J, with 15 bases between. The germline CDR1 and CDR2 sequences are LNHDA and SQIVND (reference sequence). The CDR3 sequence: CASSMGDGRIEAFF. CDR3 DNA: TGTGCCAGTAGTATGGGCGACGGCCGAATTGAAGCTTTCTTT.

This clonotype was picked up many times. The CDR3: CAVRSGSTGELFF. The CDR3 bases are TGTGCCGTTCGTAGCGGGAGTACCGGGGAGCTGTTTTTT. The chain is built from TRBV11-2 and TRBJ2-2, with 9 positions matching TRBD2. The CDR3 loop spans 13 amino acids. The J segment lost 5 bases and the V segment lost 11 bases, leaving 6 bases of the junction unmatched. CDR1 is SGHAT, CDR2 FQNNGV, per germline.

The rearrangement links TRBV4-1 to TRBJ2-7; a weak D match, TRBD2 (6 bases). V was cut by 0 bases and J by 2 bases, with 14 bases left in between. The germline V gene has CDR1 MGHRA and CDR2 YSYEKL. This CDR3 contains 16 residues. In nucleotides, the CDR3 is TGCGCCAGCAGCCAAGACCCTAGCGAGAATCCCTACGAGCAGTACTTC. Encoded protein: CASSQDPSENPYEQYF.

The CDR3 protein is CASSLDPGSYTF. CDR3 nucleotides: TGTGCCAGCAGCTTAGATCCGGGTAGCTACACCTTC. The rearrangement uses TRBV7-8 and TRBJ1-2; D unclear. From germline, CDR1 is SGHVS and CDR2 FQNEAQ. This CDR3 is 12 amino acids long. Trimming pared 1 base from V and 9 bases from J, leaving 9 bases between.

The table lists this clonotype with a few counts. The chain employs TRBV11-2 and TRBJ2-7, with TRBD2 matching over 10 bases. CDR1 and CDR2 from the germline V gene are SGHAT and FQNNGV. The V segment lost 1 base and the J segment 6 bases; nucleotides outside the gene matches: 6. The CDR3 is 15 amino acids. The DNA for the CDR3 is TGTGCCAGCAGCTTAGCCTCTAGCGGGAGCGGCGAGCAGTACTTC. The encoded protein is CASSLASSGSGEQYF.

V gene TRBV4-1 combines with J gene TRBJ1-2; D is ambiguous. The CDR3 sequence is 13 residues long. The V end lost 4 bases, the J end lost 4 bases, and 10 bases lay between the germline ends. Germline V gene sequence: CDR1 MGHRA, CDR2 YSYEKL. The DNA for the CDR3 is TGCGCCAGCAGCCCCCGGGAGGCCTATGGCTACACCTTC. Translated, it gives CASSPREAYGYTF.

The chain has TRBV27 and TRBJ1-2, with TRBD1 as a possible D gene (6 bases). CDR1 and CDR2 from the germline V gene are MNHEY and SMNVEV (reference sequence). The CDR3 length is 15 residues. Trimming left V 3 bases short and J 4 bases short, with 15 bases between. The CDR3 protein is CASSFDQGNLYGYTF. CDR3 sequence (DNA): TGTGCCAGCAGTTTCGATCAGGGGAATCTCTATGGCTACACCTTC.

This clonotype was seen more than once but under ten times. V and J are TRBV4-1 and TRBJ2-1; D gene uncertain. Germline V gene sequence: CDR1 MGHRA, CDR2 YSYEKL. The V end lost 1 base, the J end lost 7 bases, and 11 bases lay between the germline ends. This CDR3 comprises 14 residues. The CDR3 sequence: CASSQGVNQNEQFF. The CDR3 coding sequence is TGCGCCAGCAGCCAAGGGGTTAATCAGAATGAGCAGTTCTTC.

The CDR3 bases are TGTGCCATCAGCCCGGGACTAGCGGGAGGAGAGACCCAGTACTTC. It codes for CAISPGLAGGETQYF. V and J are TRBV10-3 and TRBJ2-5; 15 bases fit TRBD2. CDR3 length: 15 amino acids. V lost 6 bases to trimming and J lost 4 bases; unmatched junction nucleotides: 3. CDR1 and CDR2 from the germline V gene are ENHRY and SYGVKD.

The V gene is TRBV11-2, the J gene TRBJ2-5; D is uncertain. Trimming pared 0 bases from V and 5 bases from J, leaving 4 bases between. There are 12 residues in the CDR3. The germline V gene has CDR1 SGHAT and CDR2 FQNNGV. The CDR3 region is CASSLDHETQYF. The CDR3, as DNA: TGTGCCAGCAGCTTAGATCACGAGACCCAGTACTTC.

The chain employs TRBV5-4 and TRBJ1-1; D gene uncertain. Germline-derived CDR1 and CDR2 are SGHNT and YYREEE (reference sequence). Trimming removed 0 bases at V and 5 bases at J, with 8 bases between. The CDR3 has 13 amino acids. The CDR3 here is CASSLVVETEAFF. CDR3 sequence (DNA): TGTGCCAGCAGCTTGGTAGTGGAGACTGAAGCTTTCTTT.

This clonotype was seen many times. This sequence joins TRBV20-1 and TRBJ1-3; D call uncertain. The CDR3 covers 13 residues. The germline gives CDR1 DFQATT, CDR2 SNEGSKA (reference sequence). V lost 0 bases and J 4 bases, leaving 7 bases between the germline ends. DNA of the CDR3: TGCAGTGCTAGAGATCCCAGAGGAAACACCATATATTTT. It encodes CSARDPRGNTIYF.

This clonotype was detected a few times. The chain joins TRBV11-2 to TRBJ1-3; D unclear. V was clipped by 2 bases and J by 6 bases, with 8 bases between them. The CDR3 loop spans 13 amino acids. CDR1 is SGHAT and CDR2 is FQNNGV in the germline V gene. The CDR3 sequence is CASSLTEENTIYF. The CDR3 coding sequence is TGTGCCAGCAGCTTAACCGAGGAAAACACCATATATTTT.